Detailed here is one T cell receptor beta chain. What it binds is unknown. This entry belongs to a study of siplizumab effects on memory and regulatory T cells. The CDR3 is made up of 14 amino acids. V dropped 5 bases and J dropped 5; count of bases not matched to a gene: 6. Germline V gene lookup returns CDR1 SGHAT and CDR2 FQDESV (reference sequence). Assayed TCR templates numbered 90,000 to 100,000 for each sample. Repertoires were generated with immunoSEQ multiplex PCR, while TCRdb's copy carries only in-frame clones and drops some. This table holds about 7,200 clones, approximately 34% found once. Cells from the mixed lymphocyte reaction were cocultured for about six days at 37°C.

The sequencing input was CFSE-low (dividing) CD8+ T cells sorted from an allogeneic mixed lymphocyte reaction. The V call is TRBV11-1, the J call TRBJ1-5, with 7 bases identical to TRBD1. The TCR comes from a human donor in good health; the cells came from an allogeneic mixed lymphocyte reaction. The CDR3 region is CASSGGQGDQPQHF. As DNA, the CDR3 is TGTGCCAGCAGCGGGGGGCAGGGGGATCAGCCCCAGCATTTT.